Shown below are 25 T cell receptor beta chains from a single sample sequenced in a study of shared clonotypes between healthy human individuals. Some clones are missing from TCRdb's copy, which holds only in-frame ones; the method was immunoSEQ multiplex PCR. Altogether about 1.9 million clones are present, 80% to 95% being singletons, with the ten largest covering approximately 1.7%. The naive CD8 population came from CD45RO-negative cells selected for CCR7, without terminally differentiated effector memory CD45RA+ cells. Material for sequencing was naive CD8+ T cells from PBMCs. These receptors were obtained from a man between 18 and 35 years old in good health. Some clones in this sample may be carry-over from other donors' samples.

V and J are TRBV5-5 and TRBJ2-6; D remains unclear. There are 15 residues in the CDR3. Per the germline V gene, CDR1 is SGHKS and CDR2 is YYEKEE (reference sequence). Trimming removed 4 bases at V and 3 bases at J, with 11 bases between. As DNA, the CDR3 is TGTGCCAGCAGCCTCCCTTTTGGTGGGGCCAACGTCCTGACTTTC. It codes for CASSLPFGGANVLTF. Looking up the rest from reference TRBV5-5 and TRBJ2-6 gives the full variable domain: DAGVTQSPTHLIKTRGQQVTLRCSPISGHKSVSWYQQVLGQGPQFIFQYYEKEERGRGNFPDRFSARQFPNYSSELNVNALLLGDSALYLCASSLPFGGANVLTFGAGSRLTVL.

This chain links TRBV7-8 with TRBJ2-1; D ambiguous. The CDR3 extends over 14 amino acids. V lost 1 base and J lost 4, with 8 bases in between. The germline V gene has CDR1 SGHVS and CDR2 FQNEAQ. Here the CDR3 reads CASSLEFGYNEQFF. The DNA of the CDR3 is TGTGCCAGCAGCTTAGAGTTTGGATACAATGAGCAGTTCTTC. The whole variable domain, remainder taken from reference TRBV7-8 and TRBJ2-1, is GAGVSQSPRYKVAKRGQDVALRCDPISGHVSLFWYQQALGQGPEFLTYFQNEAQLDKSGLPSDRFFAERPEGSVSTLKIQRTQQEDSAVYLCASSLEFGYNEQFFGPGTRLTVL.

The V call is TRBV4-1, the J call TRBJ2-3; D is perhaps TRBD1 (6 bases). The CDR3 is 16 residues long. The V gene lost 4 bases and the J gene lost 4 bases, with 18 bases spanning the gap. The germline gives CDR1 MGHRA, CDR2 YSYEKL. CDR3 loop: CASSPAPRGGPDTQYF. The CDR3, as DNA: TGCGCCAGCAGCCCAGCCCCGAGAGGGGGACCAGATACGCAGTATTTT.

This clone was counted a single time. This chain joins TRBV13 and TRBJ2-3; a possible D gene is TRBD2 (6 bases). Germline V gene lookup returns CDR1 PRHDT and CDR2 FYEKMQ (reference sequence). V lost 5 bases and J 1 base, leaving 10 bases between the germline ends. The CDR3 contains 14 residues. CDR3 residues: CASSTLAGTDTQYF. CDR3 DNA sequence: TGTGCCAGCAGCACCTTAGCGGGCACAGATACGCAGTATTTT.

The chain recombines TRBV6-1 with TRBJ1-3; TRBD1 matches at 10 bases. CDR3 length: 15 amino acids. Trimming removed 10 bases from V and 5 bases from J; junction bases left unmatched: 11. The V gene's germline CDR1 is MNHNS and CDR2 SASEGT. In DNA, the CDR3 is TGTGCCATATACGGAGGACAGGGGGTCAGAAACACCATATATTTT. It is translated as CAIYGGQGVRNTIYF.

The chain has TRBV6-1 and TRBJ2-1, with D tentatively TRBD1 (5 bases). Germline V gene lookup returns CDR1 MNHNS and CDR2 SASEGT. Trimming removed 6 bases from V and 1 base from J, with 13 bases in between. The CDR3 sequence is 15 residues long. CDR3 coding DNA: TGTGCCAGCAGCGTTAGACAGCTTTCCTACAATGAGCAGTTCTTC. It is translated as CASSVRQLSYNEQFF.

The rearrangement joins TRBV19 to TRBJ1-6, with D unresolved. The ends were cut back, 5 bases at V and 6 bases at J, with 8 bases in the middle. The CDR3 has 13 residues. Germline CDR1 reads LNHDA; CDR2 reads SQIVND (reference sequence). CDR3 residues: CASSVQINSPLHF. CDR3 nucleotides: TGTGCCAGTAGTGTACAGATTAATTCACCCCTCCACTTT.

As DNA, the CDR3 is TGTGCCAGCAGTGAAGCAGGGGGACAGGGCAACGAGCAGTACTTC. Its protein product is CASSEAGGQGNEQYF. The chain employs TRBV6-1 and TRBJ2-7, with 9 bases fitting TRBD1. V trimming: 0 bases; J trimming: 5 bases; junction bases outside the gene matches: 5. The germline V gene has CDR1 MNHNS and CDR2 SASEGT. The CDR3 is 15 amino acids.

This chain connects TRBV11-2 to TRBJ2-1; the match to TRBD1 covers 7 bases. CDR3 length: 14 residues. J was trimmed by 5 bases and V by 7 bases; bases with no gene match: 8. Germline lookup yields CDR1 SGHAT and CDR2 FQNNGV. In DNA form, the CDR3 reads TGTGCCAGCACCATGACAGGGAGACACAATGAGCAGTTCTTC. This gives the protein CASTMTGRHNEQFF.

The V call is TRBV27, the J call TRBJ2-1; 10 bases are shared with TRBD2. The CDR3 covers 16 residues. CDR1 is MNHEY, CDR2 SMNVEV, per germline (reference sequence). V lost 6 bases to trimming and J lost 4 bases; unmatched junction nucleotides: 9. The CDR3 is CASSPTRTSGYNEQFF. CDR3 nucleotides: TGTGCCAGCAGCCCAACACGGACTAGCGGTTACAATGAGCAGTTCTTC.

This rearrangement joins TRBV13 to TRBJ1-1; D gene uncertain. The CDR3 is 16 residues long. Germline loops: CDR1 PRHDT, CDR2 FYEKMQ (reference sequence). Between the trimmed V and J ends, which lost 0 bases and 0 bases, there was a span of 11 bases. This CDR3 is CASSLGVRVMNTEAFF. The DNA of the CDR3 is TGTGCCAGCAGCTTAGGGGTGCGGGTCATGAACACTGAAGCTTTCTTT.

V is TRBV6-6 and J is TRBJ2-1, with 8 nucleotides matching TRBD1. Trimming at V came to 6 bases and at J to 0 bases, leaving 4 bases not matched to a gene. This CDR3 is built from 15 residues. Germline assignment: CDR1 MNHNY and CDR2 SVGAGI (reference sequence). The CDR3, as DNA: TGTGCCAGCAGGGGACAGGAGAGCTCCTACAATGAGCAGTTCTTC. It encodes CASRGQESSYNEQFF.

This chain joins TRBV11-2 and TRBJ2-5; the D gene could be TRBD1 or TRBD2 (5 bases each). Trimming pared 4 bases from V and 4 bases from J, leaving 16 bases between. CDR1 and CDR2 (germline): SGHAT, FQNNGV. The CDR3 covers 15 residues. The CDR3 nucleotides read TGTGCCAGCAGCTCCCGGGACGGGGAAAGAGAGACCCAGTACTTC. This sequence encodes CASSSRDGERETQYF.

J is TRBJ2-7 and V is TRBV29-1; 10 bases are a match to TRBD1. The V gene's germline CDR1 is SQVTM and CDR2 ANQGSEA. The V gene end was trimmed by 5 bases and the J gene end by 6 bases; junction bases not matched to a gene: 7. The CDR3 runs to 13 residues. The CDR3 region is CSVWTGGSGEQYF. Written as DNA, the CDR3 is TGCAGCGTTTGGACAGGGGGTTCTGGCGAGCAGTACTTC.

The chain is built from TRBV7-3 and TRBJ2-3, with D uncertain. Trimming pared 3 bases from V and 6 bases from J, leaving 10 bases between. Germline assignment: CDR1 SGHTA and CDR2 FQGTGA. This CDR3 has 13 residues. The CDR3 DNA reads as TGTGCCAGCAGCTTTGGCGGCCGGGATACGCAGTATTTT. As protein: CASSFGGRDTQYF.

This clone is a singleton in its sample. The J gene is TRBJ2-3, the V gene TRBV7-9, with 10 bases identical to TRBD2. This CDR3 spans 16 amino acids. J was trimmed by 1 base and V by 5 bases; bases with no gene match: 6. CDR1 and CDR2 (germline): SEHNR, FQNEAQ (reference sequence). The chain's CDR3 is CASSPGTSEGTDTQYF. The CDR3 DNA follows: TGTGCCAGCAGCCCCGGGACTAGCGAGGGCACAGATACGCAGTATTTT.

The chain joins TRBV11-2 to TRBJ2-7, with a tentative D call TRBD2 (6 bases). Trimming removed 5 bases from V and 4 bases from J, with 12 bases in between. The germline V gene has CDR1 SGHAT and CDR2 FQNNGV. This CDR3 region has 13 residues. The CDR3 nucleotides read TGTGCCAGCAGCCCCCGGGGGTTTTACGAGCAGTACTTC. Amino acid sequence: CASSPRGFYEQYF.

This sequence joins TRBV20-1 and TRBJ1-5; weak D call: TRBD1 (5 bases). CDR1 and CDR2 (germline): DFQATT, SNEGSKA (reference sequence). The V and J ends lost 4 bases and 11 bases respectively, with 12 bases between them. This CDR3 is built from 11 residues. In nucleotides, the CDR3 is TGCAGTGCTACAGACAGCCGCTCCCAGCATTTT. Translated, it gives CSATDSRSQHF.

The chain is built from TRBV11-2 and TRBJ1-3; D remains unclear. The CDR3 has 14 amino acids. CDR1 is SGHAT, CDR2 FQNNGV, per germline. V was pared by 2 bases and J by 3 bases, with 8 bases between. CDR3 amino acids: CASSLSRGGNTIYF. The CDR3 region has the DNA TGTGCCAGCAGCTTATCCCGGGGTGGAAACACCATATATTTT.

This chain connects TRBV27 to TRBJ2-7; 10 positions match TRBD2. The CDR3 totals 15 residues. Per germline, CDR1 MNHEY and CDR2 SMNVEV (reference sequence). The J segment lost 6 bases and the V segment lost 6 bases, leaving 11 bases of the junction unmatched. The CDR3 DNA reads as TGTGCCAGCAGCTTGAGCGGGAGGGGGTTAGGCGAGCAGTACTTC. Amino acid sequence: CASSLSGRGLGEQYF.

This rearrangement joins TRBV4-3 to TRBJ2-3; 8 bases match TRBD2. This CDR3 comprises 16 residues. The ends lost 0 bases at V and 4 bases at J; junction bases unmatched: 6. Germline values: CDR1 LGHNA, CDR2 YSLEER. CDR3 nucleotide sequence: TGCGCCAGCAGCCAAGATCAAAGCGGGAGCGCAGATACGCAGTATTTT. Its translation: CASSQDQSGSADTQYF.

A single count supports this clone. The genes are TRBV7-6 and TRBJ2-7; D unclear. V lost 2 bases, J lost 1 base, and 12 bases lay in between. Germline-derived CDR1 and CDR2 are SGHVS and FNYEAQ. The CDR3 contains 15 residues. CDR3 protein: CASSLRLSSSYEQYF. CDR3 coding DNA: TGTGCCAGCAGCTTACGGCTTTCTAGTTCCTACGAGCAGTACTTC.

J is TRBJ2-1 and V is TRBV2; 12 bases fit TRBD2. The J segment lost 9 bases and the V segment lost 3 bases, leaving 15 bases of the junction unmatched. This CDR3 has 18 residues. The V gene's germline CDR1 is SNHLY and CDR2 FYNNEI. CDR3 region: CASSDQTSGRVLAAEQFF. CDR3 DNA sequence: TGTGCCAGCAGTGACCAGACTAGCGGGAGAGTATTAGCCGCTGAGCAGTTCTTC.

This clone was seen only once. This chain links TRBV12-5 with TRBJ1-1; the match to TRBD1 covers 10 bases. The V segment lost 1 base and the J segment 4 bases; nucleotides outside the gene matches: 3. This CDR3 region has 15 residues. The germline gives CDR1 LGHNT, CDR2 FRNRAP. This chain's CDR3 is CASGLGQGAGTEAFF. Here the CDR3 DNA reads TGTGCTAGTGGTTTGGGACAGGGGGCCGGCACTGAAGCTTTCTTT.

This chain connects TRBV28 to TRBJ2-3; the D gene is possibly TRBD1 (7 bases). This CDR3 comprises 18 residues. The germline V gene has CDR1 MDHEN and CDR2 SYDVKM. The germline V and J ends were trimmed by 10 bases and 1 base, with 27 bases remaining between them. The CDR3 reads CATGSAGDRDRRTDTQYF. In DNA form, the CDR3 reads TGTGCCACCGGGAGCGCCGGGGACAGAGACCGGCGCACAGATACGCAGTATTTT.